This T cell receptor beta chain emerged from a study of vaccination and CD4 T cells after COVID-19. The wider study: Samples were taken after vaccination, a median of roughly 72 days after dose two, with a range of 14 to 241. The peptides that stimulated the cells were overlapping spike peptides from SARS-CoV-2, HCoV-NL63, HCoV-OC43 and HCoV-229E.

Overall study results and limits: Spike mono-reactivity was evident in 304 of the 307 vaccine-specific clones derived from convalescent patients.

Treatment here: roughly ten-day PBMC culture with coronavirus spike peptide pools or control peptides (ViraFEST assay). Note on this clonotype: What it binds is unknown.

The germline V gene has CDR1 SGHTA and CDR2 FQGTGA. The germline V and J ends were trimmed by 3 bases and 9 bases, with 11 bases remaining between them. The CDR3 contains 13 residues. The assay that was used to sequence DNA from cultured CD4+ T cells was the Oncomine TCR Beta short-read assay. Using the QIAamp micro DNA kit, genomic DNA was extracted from the CD4+ T cells that had been cultured. TCRdb reprocessed the PCR reads with MiXCR, giving one entry per CDR3 protein. This table has about 20,000 distinct CDR3 sequences, roughly 40% appearing once. The sample here was CD4+ T cells from blood, cultured in vitro, taken after SARS-CoV-2 vaccination. The sequence came from a human donor who had recovered from COVID-19. This chain links TRBV7-3 with TRBJ2-2; D is possibly TRBD1 or TRBD2 (5 bases each). In DNA, the CDR3 is TGTGCCAGCAGCTTGGGACCCGGGAGGGAGCTGTTTTTT. Residues: CASSLGPGRELFF.